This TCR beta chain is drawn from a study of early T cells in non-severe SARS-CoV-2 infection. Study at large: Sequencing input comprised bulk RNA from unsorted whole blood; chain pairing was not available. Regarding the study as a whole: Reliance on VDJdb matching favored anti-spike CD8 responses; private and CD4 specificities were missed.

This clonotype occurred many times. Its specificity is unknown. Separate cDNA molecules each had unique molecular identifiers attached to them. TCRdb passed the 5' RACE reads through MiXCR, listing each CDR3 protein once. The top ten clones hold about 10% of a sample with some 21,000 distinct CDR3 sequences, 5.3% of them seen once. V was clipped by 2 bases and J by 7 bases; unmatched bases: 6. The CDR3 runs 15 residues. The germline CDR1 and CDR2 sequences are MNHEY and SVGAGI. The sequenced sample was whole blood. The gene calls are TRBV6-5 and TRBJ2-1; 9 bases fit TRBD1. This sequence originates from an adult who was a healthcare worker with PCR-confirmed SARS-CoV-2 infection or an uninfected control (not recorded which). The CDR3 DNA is TGTGCCAGCAGTTACCGGGACAGGGTCATGAATGAGCAGTTCTTC. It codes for CASSYRDRVMNEQFF.